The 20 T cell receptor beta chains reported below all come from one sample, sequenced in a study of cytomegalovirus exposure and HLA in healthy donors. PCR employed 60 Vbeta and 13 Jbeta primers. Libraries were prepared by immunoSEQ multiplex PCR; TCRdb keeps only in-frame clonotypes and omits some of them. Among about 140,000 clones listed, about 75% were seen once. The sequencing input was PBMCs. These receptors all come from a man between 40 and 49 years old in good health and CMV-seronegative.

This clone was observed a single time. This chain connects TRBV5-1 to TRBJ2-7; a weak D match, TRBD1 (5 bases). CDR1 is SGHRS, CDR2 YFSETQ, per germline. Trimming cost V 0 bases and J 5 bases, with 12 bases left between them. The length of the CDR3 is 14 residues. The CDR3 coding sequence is TGCGCCAGCAGCTTGGCCCCAGGGCAGGACGAGCAGTACTTC. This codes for CASSLAPGQDEQYF.

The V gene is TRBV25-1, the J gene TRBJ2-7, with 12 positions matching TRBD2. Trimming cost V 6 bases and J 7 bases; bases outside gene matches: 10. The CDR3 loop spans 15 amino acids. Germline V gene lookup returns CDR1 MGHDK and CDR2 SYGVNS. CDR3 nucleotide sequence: TGTGCCAGCAGCGATGGACTAGCGGGGAGGGGAGAGCAGTACTTC. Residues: CASSDGLAGRGEQYF.

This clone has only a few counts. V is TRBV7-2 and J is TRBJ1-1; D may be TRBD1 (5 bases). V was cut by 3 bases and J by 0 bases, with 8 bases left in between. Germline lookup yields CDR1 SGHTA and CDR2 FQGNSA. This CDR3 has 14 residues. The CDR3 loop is CASSFGHMNTEAFF. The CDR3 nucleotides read TGTGCCAGCAGCTTCGGACACATGAACACTGAAGCTTTCTTT.

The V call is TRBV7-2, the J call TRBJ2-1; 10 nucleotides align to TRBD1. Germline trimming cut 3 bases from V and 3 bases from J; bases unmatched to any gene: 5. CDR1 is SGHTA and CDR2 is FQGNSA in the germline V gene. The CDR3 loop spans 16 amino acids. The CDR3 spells CASSLSGTGDYNEQFF. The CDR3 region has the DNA TGTGCCAGCAGCTTGTCCGGGACAGGGGACTACAATGAGCAGTTCTTC.

The CDR3 reads CASTPGDNYGYTF. The CDR3 DNA reads as TGTGCCAGCACCCCGGGGGACAACTATGGCTACACCTTC. The V call is TRBV28, the J call TRBJ1-2; maybe TRBD1 (5 bases). The CDR3 sequence is 13 residues long. Trimming stripped 7 bases from V and 2 bases from J, with 11 bases between. The germline V gene encodes CDR1 MDHEN and CDR2 SYDVKM.

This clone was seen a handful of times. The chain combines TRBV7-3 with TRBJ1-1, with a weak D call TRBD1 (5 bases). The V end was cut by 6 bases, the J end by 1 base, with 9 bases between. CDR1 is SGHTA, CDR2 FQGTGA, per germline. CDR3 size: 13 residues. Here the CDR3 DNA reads TGTGCCAGCAGTACACAGGAGAACACTGAAGCTTTCTTT. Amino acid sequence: CASSTQENTEAFF.

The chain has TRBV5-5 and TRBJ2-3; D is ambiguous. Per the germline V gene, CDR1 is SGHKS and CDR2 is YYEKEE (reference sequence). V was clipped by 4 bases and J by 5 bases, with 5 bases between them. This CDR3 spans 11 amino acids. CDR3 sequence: CASSPLDTQYF. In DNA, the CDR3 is TGTGCCAGCAGCCCGTTAGATACGCAGTATTTT.

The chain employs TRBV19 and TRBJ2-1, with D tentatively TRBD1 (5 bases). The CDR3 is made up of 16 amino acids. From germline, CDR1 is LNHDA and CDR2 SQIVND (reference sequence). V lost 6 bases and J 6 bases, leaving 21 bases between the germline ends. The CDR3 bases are TGTGCCAGTAGCAATACCAGGGCCACACGGTTCAATGAGCAGTTCTTC. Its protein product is CASSNTRATRFNEQFF.

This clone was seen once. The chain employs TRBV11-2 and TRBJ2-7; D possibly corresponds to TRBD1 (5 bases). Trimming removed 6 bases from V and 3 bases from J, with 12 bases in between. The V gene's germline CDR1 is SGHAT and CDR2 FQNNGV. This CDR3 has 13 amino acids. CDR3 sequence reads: CASSPDSYYEQYF. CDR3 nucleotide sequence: TGTGCCAGCAGTCCCGACAGTTACTACGAGCAGTACTTC.

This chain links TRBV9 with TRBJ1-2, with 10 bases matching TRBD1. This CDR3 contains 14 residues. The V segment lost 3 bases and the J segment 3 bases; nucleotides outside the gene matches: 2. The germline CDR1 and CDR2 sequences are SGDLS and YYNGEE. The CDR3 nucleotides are TGTGCCAGCAGCGCGACAGGGGGCGACTATGGCTACACCTTC. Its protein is CASSATGGDYGYTF.

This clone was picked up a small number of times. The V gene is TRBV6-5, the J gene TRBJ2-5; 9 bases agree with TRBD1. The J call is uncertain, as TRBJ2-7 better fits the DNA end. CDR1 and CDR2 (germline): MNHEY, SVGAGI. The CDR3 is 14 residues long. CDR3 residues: CASSHGQGFYEQYF. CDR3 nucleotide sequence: TGTGCCAGCAGTCATGGACAGGGGTTCTACGAGCAGTACTTC.

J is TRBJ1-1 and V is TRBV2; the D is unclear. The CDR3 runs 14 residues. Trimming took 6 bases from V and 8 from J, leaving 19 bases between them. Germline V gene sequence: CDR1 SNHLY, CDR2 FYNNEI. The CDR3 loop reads CASREGIGRLEAFF. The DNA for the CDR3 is TGTGCCAGCAGGGAGGGAATAGGACGGCTCGAAGCTTTCTTT.

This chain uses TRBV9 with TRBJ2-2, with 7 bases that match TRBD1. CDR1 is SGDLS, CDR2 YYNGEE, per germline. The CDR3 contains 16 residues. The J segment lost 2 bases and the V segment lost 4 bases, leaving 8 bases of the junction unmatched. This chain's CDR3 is CASSSRTGGNTGELFF. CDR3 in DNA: TGTGCCAGCAGCTCTCGGACAGGCGGAAACACCGGGGAGCTGTTTTTT.

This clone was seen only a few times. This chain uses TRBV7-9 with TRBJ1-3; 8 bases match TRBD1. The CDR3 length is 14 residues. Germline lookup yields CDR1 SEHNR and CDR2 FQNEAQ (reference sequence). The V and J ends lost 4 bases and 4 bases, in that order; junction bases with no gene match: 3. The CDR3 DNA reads TGTGCCAGCAGCTCGACAGGGGTCGGAAACACCATATATTTT. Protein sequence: CASSSTGVGNTIYF.

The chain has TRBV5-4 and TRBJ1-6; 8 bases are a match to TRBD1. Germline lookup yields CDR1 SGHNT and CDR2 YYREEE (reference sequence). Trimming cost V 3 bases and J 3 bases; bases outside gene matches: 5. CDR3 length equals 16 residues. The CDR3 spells CASSYGQGLYNSPLHF. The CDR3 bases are TGTGCCAGCAGCTACGGACAGGGACTCTATAATTCACCCCTCCACTTT.

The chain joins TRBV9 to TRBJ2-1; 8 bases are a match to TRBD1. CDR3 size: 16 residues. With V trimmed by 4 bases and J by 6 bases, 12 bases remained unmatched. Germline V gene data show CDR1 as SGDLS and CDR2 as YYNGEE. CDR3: CASSTRPGTGGNEQFF. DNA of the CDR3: TGTGCCAGCAGCACCCGTCCTGGTACAGGGGGCAATGAGCAGTTCTTC.

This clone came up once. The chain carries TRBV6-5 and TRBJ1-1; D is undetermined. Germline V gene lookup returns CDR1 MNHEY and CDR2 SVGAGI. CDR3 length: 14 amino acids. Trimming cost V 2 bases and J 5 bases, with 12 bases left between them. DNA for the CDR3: TGTGCCAGCAGTTACACCCGGGGAGATACTGAAGCTTTCTTT. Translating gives CASSYTRGDTEAFF.

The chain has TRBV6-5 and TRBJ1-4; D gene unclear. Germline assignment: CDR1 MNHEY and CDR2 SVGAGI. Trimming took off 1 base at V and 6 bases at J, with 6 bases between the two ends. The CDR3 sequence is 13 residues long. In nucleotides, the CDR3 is TGTGCCAGCAGTTACTTGGAGGATGAAAAACTGTTTTTT. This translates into CASSYLEDEKLFF.

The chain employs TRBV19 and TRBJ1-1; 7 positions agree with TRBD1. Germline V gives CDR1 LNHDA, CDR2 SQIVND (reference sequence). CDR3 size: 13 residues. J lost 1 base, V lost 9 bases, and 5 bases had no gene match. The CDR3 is CASRDRTNTEAFF. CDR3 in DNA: TGTGCCAGCCGGGACAGAACGAACACTGAAGCTTTCTTT.

The CDR3 loop reads CASSPTLQGYTGELFF. The DNA for the CDR3 is TGTGCCAGCTCACCGACTTTACAGGGGTACACCGGGGAGCTGTTTTTT. The chain carries TRBV18 and TRBJ2-2, with 7 nucleotides matching TRBD1. Losses at the gene ends were 3 bases for V and 3 bases for J; bases not matched to a gene: 7. The CDR3 has 16 residues. In germline, CDR1 is KGHSH, CDR2 LQKENI.